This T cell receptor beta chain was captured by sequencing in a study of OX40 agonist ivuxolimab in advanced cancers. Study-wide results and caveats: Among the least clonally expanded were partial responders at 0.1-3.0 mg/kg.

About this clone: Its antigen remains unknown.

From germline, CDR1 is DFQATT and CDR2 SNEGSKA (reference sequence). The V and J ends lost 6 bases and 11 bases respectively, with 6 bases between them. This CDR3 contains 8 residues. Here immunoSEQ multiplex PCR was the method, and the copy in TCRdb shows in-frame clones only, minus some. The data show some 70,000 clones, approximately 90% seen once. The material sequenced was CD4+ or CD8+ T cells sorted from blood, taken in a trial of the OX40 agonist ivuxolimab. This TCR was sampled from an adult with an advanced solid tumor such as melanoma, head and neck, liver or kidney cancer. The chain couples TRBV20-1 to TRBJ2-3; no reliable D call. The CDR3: CSAHGQYF. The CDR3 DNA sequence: TGCAGTGCCCATGGGCAGTATTTT.